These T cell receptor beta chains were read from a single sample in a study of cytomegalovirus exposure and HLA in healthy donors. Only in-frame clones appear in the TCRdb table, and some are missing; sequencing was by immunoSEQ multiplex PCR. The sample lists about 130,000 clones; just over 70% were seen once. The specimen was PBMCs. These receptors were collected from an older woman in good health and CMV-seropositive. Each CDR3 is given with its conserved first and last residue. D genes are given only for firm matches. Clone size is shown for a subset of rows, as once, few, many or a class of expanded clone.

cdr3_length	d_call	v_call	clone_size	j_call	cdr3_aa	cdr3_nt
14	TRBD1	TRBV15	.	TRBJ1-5	CATQTGELDQPQHF	TGTGCCACTCAGACAGGGGAATTGGATCAGCCCCAGCATTTT
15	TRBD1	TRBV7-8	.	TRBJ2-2	CASSVTGLGTGELFF	TGTGCCAGCAGCGTGACAGGGTTGGGCACCGGGGAGCTGTTTTTT
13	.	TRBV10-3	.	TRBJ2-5	CAISGTGEETQYF	TGTGCCATCAGTGGGACTGGGGAAGAGACCCAGTACTTC
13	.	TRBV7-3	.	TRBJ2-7	CASSLEGAYGQYF	TGTGCCAGCAGCTTAGAGGGCGCCTACGGGCAGTACTTC
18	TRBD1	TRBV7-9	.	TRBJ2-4	CASSSHGTGNLAKNIQYF	TGTGCCAGCAGCTCCCACGGGACAGGGAACCTAGCCAAAAACATTCAGTACTTC
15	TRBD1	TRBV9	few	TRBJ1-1	CASSPKGQANTEAFF	TGTGCCAGCAGCCCTAAAGGACAGGCTAACACTGAAGCTTTCTTT
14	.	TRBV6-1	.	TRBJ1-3	CASSAKGGGNTIYF	TGTGCCAGCAGTGCTAAGGGAGGTGGAAACACCATATATTTT
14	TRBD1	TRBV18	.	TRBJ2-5	CASSPRTGEETQYF	TGTGCCAGCTCCCCCAGGACAGGTGAAGAGACCCAGTACTTC
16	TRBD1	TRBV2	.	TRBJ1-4	CATSTGRIPTNEKLFF	TGTGCCACATCGACAGGGAGGATTCCAACTAATGAAAAACTGTTTTTT
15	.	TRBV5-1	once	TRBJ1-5	CASSLDLSSNQPQHF	TGCGCCAGCAGCCTGGATCTATCCTCCAATCAGCCCCAGCATTTT
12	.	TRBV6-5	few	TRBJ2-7	CASWTANYEQYF	TGTGCCAGCTGGACAGCTAATTACGAGCAGTACTTC
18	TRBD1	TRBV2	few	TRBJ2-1	CASSEWGATGEINNEQFF	TGTGCCAGCAGTGAATGGGGGGCGACAGGGGAGATCAACAATGAGCAGTTCTTC
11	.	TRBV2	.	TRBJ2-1	CASLLANEQFF	TGTGCCAGCCTACTAGCAAATGAGCAGTTCTTC
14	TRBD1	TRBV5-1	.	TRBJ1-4	CASSRTGSGEKLFF	TGCGCCAGCAGCAGGACAGGGTCGGGTGAAAAACTGTTTTTT
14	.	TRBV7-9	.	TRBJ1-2	CASSLAAANYGYTF	TGTGCCAGCAGCTTAGCGGCCGCTAACTATGGCTACACCTTC
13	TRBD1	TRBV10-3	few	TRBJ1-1	CASRDRDATEAFF	TGTGCCAGCCGGGACAGGGACGCAACTGAAGCTTTCTTT
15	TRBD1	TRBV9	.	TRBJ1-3	CASGIQGGIGNTIYF	TGTGCCAGCGGGATACAGGGGGGAATTGGAAACACCATATATTTT
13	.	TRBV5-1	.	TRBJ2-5	CASRGGGEETQYF	TGCGCCAGCAGAGGAGGGGGGGAAGAGACCCAGTACTTC
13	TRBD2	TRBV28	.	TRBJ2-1	CASSVTSFNEQFF	TGTGCCAGCAGTGTGACTAGCTTCAATGAGCAGTTCTTC
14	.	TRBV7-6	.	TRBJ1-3	CASSLGTAGNTIYF	TGTGCCAGCAGCTTAGGGACAGCAGGAAACACCATATATTTT
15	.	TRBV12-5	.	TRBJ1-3	CASGEVGGPGNTIYF	TGTGCTAGTGGGGAGGTAGGGGGTCCTGGAAACACCATATATTTT
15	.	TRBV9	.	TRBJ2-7	CASSVGTGLFYEQYF	TGTGCCAGCAGCGTAGGAACAGGGCTATTTTACGAGCAGTACTTC